The 12 T cell receptor beta chains below come from one sample, sequenced in a study of blood T cell repertoires in COVID-19. Assay used: immunoSEQ multiplex PCR; TCRdb lists only in-frame clones, some missing. The table has about 170,000 clones, around four fifths seen once. Sequencing was done on a sample of peripheral blood. The source is an elderly woman with acute or convalescent COVID-19.

The V and J genes are TRBV20-1 and TRBJ1-2; no clear D gene. Germline values: CDR1 DFQATT, CDR2 SNEGSKA (reference sequence). V was clipped by 3 bases and J by 3 bases, with 14 bases between them. This CDR3 has 14 amino acids. CDR3 nucleotide sequence: TGCAGTGCTAGTCCACTGCGAACCCACTATGGCTACACCTTC. Translation gives CSASPLRTHYGYTF.

V usage is TRBV29-1 and J usage is TRBJ2-1; 7 bases map to TRBD2. The length of the CDR3 is 16 residues. Germline values: CDR1 SQVTM, CDR2 ANQGSEA. The trim removed 3 bases at V and 6 bases at J, leaving 14 bases unmatched. CDR3 nucleotide sequence: TGCAGCGTTGATGGTTCGGTGGGAGGGGTGGGCAATGAGCAGTTCTTC. Translated, it gives CSVDGSVGGVGNEQFF.

The genes are TRBV3-1 (or the pseudogene TRBV3-2) and TRBJ1-5; D might be TRBD1 (6 bases). V was clipped by 1 base and J by 5 bases, with 12 bases between them. CDR1 is LGHDT, CDR2 YNNKEL, per germline (reference sequence). CDR3 size: 15 residues. As DNA, the CDR3 is TGTGCCAGCAGCCAAGGGCGGGGGGCGGATCAGCCCCAGCATTTT. Translated: CASSQGRGADQPQHF.

This chain joins TRBV5-6 and TRBJ2-7, with D hard to call. With 1 base removed from V and 3 bases from J, the gap between germline ends came to 8 bases. Germline V gives CDR1 SGHDT, CDR2 YYEEEE. The CDR3 is 13 residues long. CDR3 in amino acids: CASSLQVDYEQYF. In nucleotides, the CDR3 is TGTGCCAGCAGCTTGCAGGTAGACTACGAGCAGTACTTC.

This sequence joins TRBV24-1 and TRBJ2-1; the D gene is possibly TRBD1 (5 bases). CDR1 KGHDR and CDR2 SFDVKD come from the germline V gene. The V end was cut by 4 bases, the J end by 10 bases, with 13 bases between. The CDR3 loop spans 13 amino acids. The CDR3 sequence: CATSDPGMWEQFF. In DNA, the CDR3 is TGTGCCACCAGTGACCCAGGGATGTGGGAGCAGTTCTTC.

The genes are TRBV4-3 and TRBJ2-7, with TRBD2 matching over 12 bases. There are 16 residues in the CDR3. The V gene end was trimmed by 0 bases and the J gene end by 5 bases; junction bases not matched to a gene: 5. The germline gives CDR1 LGHNA, CDR2 YSLEER. CDR3 in amino acids: CASSQDWTSGVNEQYF. CDR3 DNA sequence: TGCGCCAGCAGCCAAGACTGGACTAGCGGGGTAAACGAGCAGTACTTC.

The J gene is TRBJ1-4, the V gene TRBV19; TRBD1 might be the D (5 bases). The V gene lost 6 bases and the J gene lost 0 bases, with 11 bases spanning the gap. Germline V gives CDR1 LNHDA, CDR2 SQIVND (reference sequence). The CDR3 consists of 15 residues. CDR3 protein: CASRTDSATNEKLFF. The CDR3 DNA follows: TGTGCCAGTAGGACCGACAGTGCAACTAATGAAAAACTGTTTTTT. Variable domain in full (rest from reference TRBV19 and TRBJ1-4): DGGITQSPKYLFRKEGQNVTLSCEQNLNHDAMYWYRQDPGQGLRLIYYSQIVNDFQKGDIAEGYSVSREKKESFPLTVTSAQKNPTAFYLCASRTDSATNEKLFFGSGTQLSVL.

The chain uses TRBV12-3 or TRBV12-4 and TRBJ2-7; D call uncertain. The CDR3 loop spans 13 amino acids. V lost 3 bases and J 2 bases, leaving 8 bases between the germline ends. This chain's CDR3 is CASSLSTAYEQYF. CDR3 bases: TGTGCCAGCAGTTTGTCAACAGCCTACGAGCAGTACTTC.

The rearrangement joins TRBV10-3 to TRBJ1-4, with 8 nucleotides matching TRBD1. This CDR3 contains 16 residues. Germline V lookup: CDR1 ENHRY, CDR2 SYGVKD. The J segment lost 3 bases and the V segment lost 5 bases, leaving 8 bases of the junction unmatched. CDR3 region: CAISIDRGLANEKLFF. The CDR3 DNA reads as TGTGCCATCAGTATCGACAGGGGCCTGGCTAATGAAAAACTGTTTTTT.

This chain links TRBV7-6 with TRBJ2-1; 7 nucleotides agree with TRBD2. This CDR3 has 16 residues. J gave up 0 bases and V 5 bases, and 7 bases lay outside the gene matches. Germline V gene data show CDR1 as SGHVS and CDR2 as FNYEAQ. In DNA form, the CDR3 reads TGTGCCAGCAGCCGCACTAGCGTTAGCTCCTACAATGAGCAGTTCTTC. This translates into CASSRTSVSSYNEQFF.

The chain joins TRBV6-5 to TRBJ2-1; TRBD2 matches 11 bases. V lost 7 bases, J lost 10 bases, and 6 bases stayed unmatched. CDR1 is MNHEY and CDR2 is SVGAGI in the germline V gene. CDR3 length: 13 amino acids. The CDR3 sequence is CASTSGTSGEQFF. The DNA of the CDR3 is TGTGCCAGCACCTCCGGGACTAGCGGCGAGCAGTTCTTC.

The V gene is TRBV18, the J gene TRBJ2-7; no definite D call. Trimming took off 4 bases at V and 6 bases at J, with 16 bases between the two ends. The CDR3 has 14 residues. CDR1 and CDR2 from the germline V gene are KGHSH and LQKENI. CDR3 sequence (DNA): TGTGCCAGCTCACACGGTCCGTCACCGTCCGAGCAGTACTTC. The encoded protein is CASSHGPSPSEQYF.